Sequencing of this T cell receptor beta chain was carried out in a study of blood T cell repertoires in COVID-19. TCRdb's copy holds only in-frame clones and misses some; the assay was immunoSEQ multiplex PCR. This table holds 160,000 or so clones, 88% found once. Self-reported history from a screening survey and questionnaire set each donor's cohort. This CDR3 is 12 amino acids long. Per germline, CDR1 LNHDA and CDR2 SQIVND (reference sequence). With 4 bases removed from V and 5 bases from J, the gap between germline ends came to 8 bases. This sequence originates from a woman in her 50s who had recovered from COVID-19. This chain connects TRBV19 to TRBJ1-1, with a possible D match to TRBD1 (6 bases). The sample comprised PBMCs or T cells enriched from blood (not recorded which). The CDR3 nucleotides read TGTGCCAGTAGTACAGGGGTTACTGAAGCTTTCTTT. Its translation is CASSTGVTEAFF.